The clone carrying this TCR beta chain was recorded many times. Its antigen is unknown. Time point noted: newly diagnosed GD, antithyroid drugs for less than 3 months. Scientists built the TCR library using RNA that was extracted from PBMCs. After removal of 0 bases from V and 3 bases from J, the junction contained 5 bases not matched to a gene. The CDR3 is 14 residues long. The germline V gene has CDR1 SQVTM and CDR2 ANQGSEA. This sample is drawn from a study of regulatory T cells in long-lasting Graves disease. Study-level information: Antithyroid drug use was under 3 months in newly diagnosed Graves' patients.

Study findings and constraints: Investigators studied peripheral blood only, not thyroid tissue. More public clonotypes were shared by persistent patients (about 3,000) than by new patients (about 970).

Researchers made TCR beta libraries by using iRepertoire HTBI primers and running Arm-PCR on CDR3 regions. Each CDR3 protein is one row after TCRdb ran MiXCR on the multiplex PCR reads. The table lists about 470,000 distinct CDR3 sequences, just under 15% of them singletons, with over 15% in the top ten. The sample was also reused in another study, on T cells in Graves' hyperthyroidism and ophthalmopathy.

This chain links TRBV29-1 with TRBJ2-7; 7 nucleotides line up with TRBD2. The receptor comes from a woman aged 30 to 39 with Graves disease. Sequenced material: peripheral blood mononuclear cells (PBMCs), taken at new diagnosis, from a patient treated with antithyroid drugs. This CDR3 reads CSVEEGTSDYEQYF. The CDR3, as DNA: TGCAGCGTTGAAGAGGGCACTAGCGACTACGAGCAGTACTTC.